This is a list of T cell receptor beta chains from one sample in a study of post-analysis software for immune sequencing data. One entry per CDR3 protein, called by TCRdb with MiXCR from the PCR reads. The sample has roughly 800,000 distinct CDR3 sequences, 53% seen once. The sequenced material came from blood. The receptors here all came from a girl aged 5-17 years with multiple sclerosis. CDR3s include the opening cysteine and the closing phenylalanine or tryptophan. D genes are given only for firm matches. Expanded clones are given a class, and other clones once, few, many or no size at all.

-	TRBJ1-6	-	TRBV5-6	CASSWMGHASSPLHF	TGTGCCAGCAGCTGGATGGGGCACGCTAGTTCACCCCTCCACTTT
TRBD1	TRBJ2-1	-	TRBV29-1	CSAHRDSLGNEQFF	TGCAGCGCGCACCGGGACAGTTTAGGGAATGAGCAGTTCTTC
-	TRBJ2-1	-	TRBV6-6	CASRARGQVYNEQFF	TGTGCCAGCAGGGCCCGGGGACAAGTTTACAATGAGCAGTTCTTC
TRBD1	TRBJ1-5	-	TRBV5-1	CASSRTGNSNQPQHF	TGCGCCAGCAGCCGGACAGGGAATAGCAATCAGCCCCAGCATTTT
-	TRBJ2-1	-	TRBV24-1	CATSVHGVKGQFF	TGTGCCACCAGTGTTCACGGGGTTAAGGGGCAGTTCTTC
-	TRBJ2-1	few	TRBV5-8	CASSFRGANEQFF	TGTGCCAGCAGCTTTCGGGGCGCGAATGAGCAGTTCTTC
TRBD1	TRBJ2-5	-	TRBV29-1	CSVEAEAGGIQETQYF	TGCAGCGTTGAAGCAGAGGCAGGGGGTATTCAGGAGACCCAGTACTTC
TRBD1	TRBJ1-1	-	TRBV28	CASTIAGTGGNTEAFF	TGTGCCAGCACTATCGCCGGGACAGGGGGAAATACTGAAGCTTTCTTT
-	TRBJ2-5	-	TRBV12-3/TRBV12-4	CASSFGDPQETQYF	TGTGCCAGCAGTTTCGGCGATCCCCAAGAGACCCAGTACTTC
TRBD1	TRBJ2-4	-	TRBV11-1	CASSLKHLIAQGQGAAKNIQYF	TGTGCCAGCAGCTTAAAACACTTAATCGCTCAGGGACAGGGGGCGGCCAAAAACATTCAGTACTTC
TRBD1	TRBJ1-1	once	TRBV29-1	CSVEGQGVVTEAFF	TGCAGCGTTGAGGGGCAGGGGGTAGTCACTGAAGCTTTCTTT
-	TRBJ2-7	few	TRBV20-1	CSATSYEQYF	TGCAGTGCTACCTCCTACGAGCAGTACTTC
-	TRBJ2-7	-	TRBV7-2	CASSLAPGTQNF	TGTGCCAGCAGCTTAGCTCCGGGGACCCAGAACTTC
-	TRBJ2-2	few	TRBV9	CASSVGDTGELFF	TGTGCCAGCAGCGTAGGTGACACCGGGGAGCTGTTTTTT
TRBD1	TRBJ2-5	-	TRBV20-1	CSARDLYRGIETQYF	TGCAGTGCTAGAGATCTATACAGGGGCATCGAGACCCAGTACTTC
-	TRBJ1-1	-	TRBV29-1	CSVSEGGTEAFF	TGCAGCGTTTCGGAGGGGGGTACTGAAGCTTTCTTT
TRBD2	TRBJ2-7	-	TRBV7-2	CASRATSGGTYEQYF	TGTGCCAGCAGGGCTACTAGCGGGGGTACCTACGAGCAGTACTTC
-	TRBJ1-2	-	TRBV29-1	CSVGGLVNVGYTF	TGCAGCGTTGGGGGGTTGGTTAACGTCGGCTACACCTTC
-	TRBJ2-5	-	TRBV9	CASSVGGGWVAETQYF	TGTGCCAGCAGCGTAGGGGGCGGATGGGTCGCGGAGACCCAGTACTTC
-	TRBJ1-2	once	TRBV29-1	CSVVVNFYGYTF	TGCAGCGTTGTGGTTAATTTCTATGGCTACACCTTC
-	TRBJ2-3	-	TRBV5-1	CASSLYRADAQYF	TGCGCCAGCAGCTTGTACCGGGCAGATGCGCAGTATTTT
-	TRBJ2-1	-	TRBV12-3/TRBV12-4	CASSPTGFSYNEQFF	TGTGCCAGCAGTCCCACAGGGTTCTCCTACAATGAGCAGTTCTTC
TRBD2	TRBJ2-7	-	TRBV2	CASSAEREIIDEQYF	TGTGCCAGCAGTGCGGAGCGGGAGATCATCGACGAGCAGTACTTC
-	TRBJ1-2	-	TRBV12-3/TRBV12-4	CASSYDMVDYGYTF	TGTGCCAGCAGCTACGACATGGTTGACTATGGCTACACCTTC
TRBD2	TRBJ2-3	-	TRBV5-1	CASSFSGSTTDTQYF	TGCGCCAGCAGCTTTAGCGGGAGTACAACAGATACGCAGTATTTT
TRBD2	TRBJ2-1	-	TRBV6-1	CASSLGVAGLLFF	TGTGCCAGCAGCCTCGGAGTAGCGGGTCTTTTGTTCTTC
-	TRBJ2-1	-	TRBV7-3	CASSLTLRSDEQFF	TGTGCCAGCAGCTTAACCCTCCGCAGCGATGAGCAGTTCTTC
-	TRBJ2-1	-	TRBV29-1	CSVEDLPGEQFF	TGCAGCGTTGAAGATCTTCCGGGTGAGCAGTTCTTC
TRBD1	TRBJ2-2	-	TRBV3-1	CASSHLVQGATNTGELFF	TGTGCCAGCAGCCACTTAGTCCAGGGGGCGACGAACACCGGGGAGCTGTTTTTT
TRBD2	TRBJ2-1	-	TRBV6-2/TRBV6-3	CASRPGTSRNEQFF	TGTGCCAGCAGGCCCGGGACTAGCCGCAATGAGCAGTTCTTC
TRBD1	TRBJ2-5	-	TRBV29-1	CSVGGKTGVGETQYF	TGCAGCGTCGGTGGGAAGACAGGGGTTGGAGAGACCCAGTACTTC
-	TRBJ2-5	-	TRBV7-6	CASGQFPEKSYQETQYF	TGTGCCAGCGGACAATTTCCGGAGAAGTCTTATCAAGAGACCCAGTACTTC
-	TRBJ1-4	-	TRBV5-1	CASSPGLGGEKLFF	TGCGCCAGCAGCCCGGGACTTGGGGGAGAAAAACTGTTTTTT
TRBD1	TRBJ1-2	-	TRBV18	CASSRRDRGYGYTF	TGTGCCAGCTCTCGCCGGGACAGAGGCTATGGCTACACCTTC
-	TRBJ2-1	few	TRBV7-2	CASSFTGTEAYNEQFF	TGTGCCAGCAGCTTTACGGGCACGGAGGCCTACAATGAGCAGTTCTTC
TRBD2	TRBJ2-1	few	TRBV7-9	CASSSTSGGHNEQFF	TGTGCCAGCAGCTCGACTAGCGGCGGACACAATGAGCAGTTCTTC
-	TRBJ1-1	-	TRBV29-1	CSVFRQMNTEAFF	TGCAGCGTTTTTAGACAAATGAACACTGAAGCTTTCTTT
-	TRBJ1-5	-	TRBV5-1	CASSPGRGTGQPQHF	TGCGCCAGCAGCCCGGGGAGGGGGACGGGACAGCCCCAGCATTTT
-	TRBJ2-1	once	TRBV5-1	CASSLNSQGEQFF	TGCGCCAGCAGCTTGAACTCCCAGGGCGAGCAGTTCTTC
-	TRBJ2-1	once	TRBV5-1	CASSLASDSVGHEQFF	TGCGCCAGCAGCTTGGCCAGTGACTCAGTGGGGCATGAGCAGTTCTTC